This TCR beta chain was recovered during a study of CD8+CD57+ T cells in acquired aplastic anemia. The authors sequenced patients whose flow cytometry had shown CD8+CD57+ cell expansion. Among the patients, none had received any therapy at the time of blood sampling. Of note for this clonotype: Because it lacks the conserved phenylalanine or tryptophan at the end, this CDR3 is likely a read error. The limits of the CDR3 on the DNA are not certain, so only TCRdb's listed CDR3 is given.

CDR1 is DFQATT, CDR2 SNEGSKA, per germline (reference sequence). Both ends counted, the CDR3 spans 11 residues. Template material for TCR beta VDJ and CDR3 profiling consisted of genomic DNA. TCRdb re-derived calls from the reads in MiXCR, one entry per CDR3 protein. The sample includes 450,000 to 550,000 distinct CDR3 sequences, over 25% of them seen just once. The gene calls are TRBV20-1 and TRBJ2-5; the D segment call TRBD1 is taken from the table without a DNA check. Sequences were obtained from sorted CD4+, CD8+, or CD8+CD57+ T cells (not recorded which) from PBMCs. The receptor comes from a human donor with aplastic anemia. CDR3 residues: CSARSRTGLNL.